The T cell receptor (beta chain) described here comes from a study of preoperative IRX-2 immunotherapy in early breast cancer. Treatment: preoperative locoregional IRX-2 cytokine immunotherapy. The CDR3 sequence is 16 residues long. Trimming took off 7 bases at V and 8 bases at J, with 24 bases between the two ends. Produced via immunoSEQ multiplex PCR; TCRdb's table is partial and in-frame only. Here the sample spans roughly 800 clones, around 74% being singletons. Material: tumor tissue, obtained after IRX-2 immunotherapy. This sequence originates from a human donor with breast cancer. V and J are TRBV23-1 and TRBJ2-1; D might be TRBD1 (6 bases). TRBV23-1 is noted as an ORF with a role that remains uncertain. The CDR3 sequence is CASTLNPGDTVDEQFF. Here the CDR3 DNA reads TGCGCCAGCACCTTGAACCCAGGGGACACGGTCGATGAGCAGTTCTTC.